A single sample is the source of the 27 T cell receptor beta chains below, sequenced in a study of molecular identifiers for immune sequencing clone quantification. TCRdb reprocessed the PCR reads via MiXCR and lists one record per CDR3 protein. The sample has about 640,000 distinct CDR3 sequences, about 20% seen once; the top ten hold roughly 0.83%. Material: naive CD8+ T cells from blood, with Jurkat cell RNA spiked in. Regarding subset: FACS-sorted CD8+CD4-CCR7+CD45RA+ naive T cells. The receptor set was obtained from a human donor in good health. Some libraries in this study had Jurkat cell RNA spiked in.

This clonotype has at least ten counts. The chain has TRBV2 and TRBJ1-1; 9 nucleotides line up with TRBD1. V shed 6 bases, J shed 3 bases, and the junction held 5 bases outside the gene matches. Germline-derived CDR1 and CDR2 are SNHLY and FYNNEI. The CDR3 length is 14 residues. The CDR3 DNA follows: TGTGCCAGCAGGGAACAGGGGGCGGACACTGAAGCTTTCTTT. This encodes CASREQGADTEAFF.

Of note for this clonotype: A read error may be the cause here, since a much bigger clone is one base away. The chain uses TRBV11-2 and TRBJ2-5; the D gene is possibly TRBD1 (5 bases). Germline V gene data show CDR1 as SGHAT and CDR2 as FQNNGV. The CDR3 has 16 amino acids. Between the trimmed V and J ends, which lost 8 bases and 0 bases, there was a span of 19 bases. As DNA, the CDR3 is TGTGCCAGCTGCTCCTCATGGACACCCTACCAAGAGACCCAGTACTTC. This sequence encodes CASCSSWTPYQETQYF.

At least ten counts were recorded for this clonotype. CDR3 region: CASIDRYQETQYF. The DNA for the CDR3 is TGTGCCAGCATCGACAGGTATCAAGAGACCCAGTACTTC. This chain joins TRBV25-1 and TRBJ2-5, with D perhaps TRBD1 (6 bases). V lost 7 bases to trimming and J lost 2 bases, with 11 bases between them. CDR1 and CDR2 (germline): MGHDK, SYGVNS. This CDR3 has 13 residues.

Points on this clonotype: A read error is possible here, since a much larger clone lies one base away. This chain links TRBV29-1 with TRBJ2-7, with TRBD2 identical over 13 bases. The V segment lost 1 base and the J segment 6 bases; nucleotides outside the gene matches: 3. The CDR3 is made up of 14 amino acids. Per germline, CDR1 SQVTM and CDR2 ANQGSEA. As DNA, the CDR3 is TGCAGCGTTGAAGGGACTAGCGGGGGATTCGAGCAGTACTTC. This codes for CSVEGTSGGFEQYF.

The table lists this clonotype with a few counts. The CDR3 DNA follows: TGTGCCAGCAGCTTGGAGGGACTAGGTTCGGTCTTGGAGACCCAGTACTTC. Protein: CASSLEGLGSVLETQYF. The genes are TRBV5-4 and TRBJ2-5; the match to TRBD2 covers 8 bases. The J segment lost 5 bases and the V segment lost 0 bases, leaving 12 bases of the junction unmatched. This CDR3 is 17 amino acids long. CDR1 is SGHNT and CDR2 is YYREEE in the germline V gene (reference sequence).

The chain joins TRBV27 to TRBJ2-7; 7 bases agree with TRBD1. Germline V gene lookup returns CDR1 MNHEY and CDR2 SMNVEV (reference sequence). The V segment lost 5 bases and the J segment 5 bases; nucleotides outside the gene matches: 9. The CDR3 spans 14 residues. CDR3 in DNA: TGTGCCAGCAGTCCGGTTGACAGGGCCGACGAGCAGTACTTC. This encodes CASSPVDRADEQYF.

As to this clonotype: Possible read error: a much larger clone is one base away. The chain couples TRBV7-6 to TRBJ2-1, with D perhaps matching TRBD1 (5 bases). The CDR3 consists of 16 residues. The germline gives CDR1 SGHVS, CDR2 FNYEAQ. The DNA for the CDR3 is TGTGCCAGCAGCTTCTCCCTCTCCCCTAATGGCAACAGGCAGCTCTTC. Translation: CASSFSLSPNGNRQLF.

The chain links TRBV20-1 to TRBJ2-5; TRBD2 aligns across 9 bases. Germline V lookup: CDR1 DFQATT, CDR2 SNEGSKA (reference sequence). There are 16 residues in the CDR3. Trimming at V came to 6 bases and at J to 5 bases, leaving 16 bases not matched to a gene. In nucleotides, the CDR3 is TGCAGTGCATCGGCCTTTAGCGGGAGTTGGCCGGAGACCCAGTACTTC. Its translation is CSASAFSGSWPETQYF.

On this clonotype: A clone one base away is much larger, so this may be a read error. The chain links TRBV7-8 to TRBJ1-1, with 8 positions matching TRBD1. V lost 5 bases and J lost 0; bases outside the gene matches: 14. Per the germline V gene, CDR1 is SGHVS and CDR2 is FQNEAQ. The CDR3 spans 18 residues. CDR3 bases: TGTGCCAGCAGCGGAGACAGGGGCCGCAACCTATTGAACACTGAAGCTTTCTTT. It is translated as CASSGDRGRNLLNTEAFF. Combining the CDR3 with reference TRBV7-8 and TRBJ1-1 gives the whole variable domain GAGVSQSPRYKVAKRGQDVALRCDPISGHVSLFWYQQALGQGPEFLTYFQNEAQLDKSGLPSDRFFAERPEGSVSTLKIQRTQQEDSAVYLCASSGDRGRNLLNTEAFFGQGTRLTVV.

Worth noting for this clonotype: This is likely a read error, given that the CDR3 carries no conserved phenylalanine or tryptophan at its end. The J gene is TRBJ1-2, the V gene TRBV6-1; D may be TRBD1 (6 bases). This CDR3 contains 15 residues. V shed 2 bases and J shed 4 bases, with 14 bases lying between them. The germline V gene encodes CDR1 MNHNS and CDR2 SASEGT. The CDR3 nucleotides are TGTGCCAGCAGTGAAATCTACCAGGACAGCTATGGCTACACCTCC. Its translation is CASSEIYQDSYGYTS.

The J gene is TRBJ2-1, the V gene TRBV4-2; 9 nucleotides align to TRBD2. CDR1 and CDR2 (germline): LGHNA, YNFKEQ. The CDR3 is 15 amino acids. V dropped 2 bases and J dropped 1; count of bases not matched to a gene: 0. Written as DNA, the CDR3 is TGTGCCAGCAGCCAAAGCGGGGGGTCCTACAATGAGCAGTTCTTC. Amino acid sequence: CASSQSGGSYNEQFF.

This clonotype was seen at least ten times. CDR3 DNA sequence: TGTGCCAGCAGCTTAGCGCCCGGGGTGGGGTACGAGCAGTACTTC. Encoded protein: CASSLAPGVGYEQYF. The V gene is TRBV7-7, the J gene TRBJ2-7; a possible D gene is TRBD2 (5 bases). The CDR3 extends over 15 amino acids. Germline lookup yields CDR1 SSHAT and CDR2 FNYEAQ (reference sequence). V lost 0 bases and J 4 bases, leaving 13 bases between the germline ends.

There are many counts of this clonotype. This sequence joins TRBV20-1 and TRBJ2-7; no reliable D call. Trimming cost V 3 bases and J 6 bases, with 12 bases left between them. The CDR3 extends over 12 amino acids. Germline V lookup: CDR1 DFQATT, CDR2 SNEGSKA (reference sequence). The CDR3 region is CSARGFPIEQYF. CDR3 nucleotides: TGCAGTGCTAGGGGCTTTCCCATCGAGCAGTACTTC.

This clonotype was detected only once. This rearrangement joins TRBV2 to TRBJ2-2; 11 positions agree with TRBD1. The V gene's germline CDR1 is SNHLY and CDR2 FYNNEI. The CDR3 loop spans 15 amino acids. The CDR3 DNA is TGTGCTATCTCTCCGGGACAGGGGGTCACCGGGGAGCTGTTTTTT. It specifies CAISPGQGVTGELFF.

This clonotype was counted at least ten times. V is TRBV24-1 and J is TRBJ2-3; 10 bases fit TRBD2. V was pared by 5 bases and J by 3 bases, with 10 bases of the junction left unmatched. Germline V CDR1 and CDR2: KGHDR, SFDVKD. CDR3 length: 17 amino acids. CDR3 DNA sequence: TGTGCCACCAGTGGAAGCGGGGGGGCCGAAGGTACAGATACGCAGTATTTT. Residues: CATSGSGGAEGTDTQYF.

This clonotype was recorded at least ten times. The chain is built from TRBV7-9 and TRBJ2-7, with TRBD1 matching over 9 bases. There are 14 residues in the CDR3. Per the germline V gene, CDR1 is SEHNR and CDR2 is FQNEAQ (reference sequence). V lost 4 bases to trimming and J lost 5 bases; unmatched junction nucleotides: 6. CDR3: CASSSGTGYDEQYF. In DNA, the CDR3 is TGTGCCAGCAGCTCCGGGACAGGGTACGACGAGCAGTACTTC.

This clonotype was seen repeatedly, ten times or more. The genes are TRBV29-1 and TRBJ1-2; no firm D call. Per the germline V gene, CDR1 is SQVTM and CDR2 is ANQGSEA. V was pared by 0 bases and J by 7 bases, with 15 bases between. This CDR3 has 14 amino acids. CDR3 in amino acids: CSVEDRGIGAGYTF. The CDR3 nucleotides are TGCAGCGTTGAAGATCGGGGTATAGGTGCTGGCTACACCTTC.

Details on this clonotype: A clone one base away is much larger, so this may be a read error. This chain links TRBV11-2 with TRBJ2-3; D is perhaps TRBD2 (5 bases). The CDR3 has 15 amino acids. The germline V gene has CDR1 SGHAT and CDR2 FQNNGV. This chain's CDR3 is CASSLIGSSIDTQYF. CDR3 DNA sequence: TGTGCCAGCAGCTTAATTGGGAGTAGCATAGATACGCAGTATTTT.

This clonotype occurred a few times. This CDR3 is CASKEGAAGANVLTF. The CDR3 region has the DNA TGTGCCAGCAAGGAGGGGGCGGCTGGGGCCAACGTCCTGACTTTC. V gene TRBV27 combines with J gene TRBJ2-6; a weak D match, TRBD1 (7 bases). Germline V gives CDR1 MNHEY, CDR2 SMNVEV (reference sequence). The germline V and J ends were trimmed by 7 bases and 2 bases, with 12 bases remaining between them. The CDR3 length is 15 residues.

The J gene is TRBJ2-5, the V gene TRBV4-1; tentatively, D is TRBD2 (6 bases). Germline CDR1 reads MGHRA; CDR2 reads YSYEKL. The V and J ends lost 7 bases and 2 bases respectively, with 17 bases between them. The CDR3 sequence is 15 residues long. This chain's CDR3 is CASTPTPGLQETQYF. DNA for the CDR3: TGCGCCAGCACCCCTACCCCGGGACTTCAAGAGACCCAGTACTTC.

Turning to this clonotype: Just one base apart from a much larger clone, this may be a read error. CDR3 sequence: CANSQETGTYTDTQYF. For the CDR3, the DNA is TGTGCCAACAGCCAAGAGACCGGGACCTACACAGATACGCAGTATTTT. The rearrangement links TRBV3-1 to TRBJ2-3; D possibly uses TRBD1 or TRBD2 (5 bases each). CDR1 and CDR2 from the germline V gene are LGHDT and YNNKEL (reference sequence). CDR3 length: 16 residues.

Regarding this clonotype: As the CDR3 is not closed by the conserved phenylalanine or tryptophan, this likely results from a read error. The chain combines TRBV20-1 with TRBJ2-3; perhaps D is TRBD1 or TRBD2 (5 bases each). The CDR3 loop spans 17 amino acids. Trimming removed 1 base from V and 2 bases from J, with 19 bases in between. Germline-derived CDR1 and CDR2 are DFQATT and SNEGSKA (reference sequence). The CDR3 sequence is CSARAEWGLFNTDTQYL. The DNA of the CDR3 is TGCAGTGCTAGAGCCGAGTGGGGGTTATTTAACACAGATACGCAGTATCTT.

This clonotype was picked up a small number of times. The chain employs TRBV6-2 or TRBV6-3 and TRBJ2-7; D uncertain. The V end was cut by 1 base, the J end by 3 bases, with 7 bases between. The CDR3 spans 13 residues. Germline lookup yields CDR1 MNHEY and CDR2 SVGEGT. The CDR3 here is CASSYLTIYEQYF. The CDR3 DNA is TGTGCCAGCAGTTACTTGACAATCTACGAGCAGTACTTC.

There are many counts of this clonotype. The chain combines TRBV2 with TRBJ1-5, with TRBD1 matching 11 bases. Unmatched junction bases numbered 9, after V lost 5 bases and J lost 0 bases. Germline values: CDR1 SNHLY, CDR2 FYNNEI. This CDR3 is built from 18 residues. The CDR3 DNA follows: TGTGCCAGCAGTTCCCGGGACAGGGGGATTCCTAGCAATCAGCCCCAGCATTTT. Its protein is CASSSRDRGIPSNQPQHF.

In regard to this clonotype: The junction differs from germline at one of its ends, possibly a read error. The chain carries TRBV5-3 and TRBJ2-7, with D tentatively TRBD1 (5 bases). TRBV5-3 qualifies as an ORF whose function is uncertain. There are 13 residues in the CDR3. In nucleotides, the CDR3 is TGTGCCAGCAGCTTGGGCCAGGGCTACGTGCAGTACTTC. As protein: CASSLGQGYVQYF.

At least ten counts were recorded for this clonotype. The genes are TRBV4-3 and TRBJ1-1, with 7 positions matching TRBD1. Trimming cost V 4 bases and J 3 bases; bases outside gene matches: 5. CDR1 and CDR2 (germline): LGHNA, YSLEER. The CDR3 loop spans 14 amino acids. The CDR3 sequence is CASSPDRAYTEAFF. CDR3 nucleotide sequence: TGCGCCAGCAGCCCAGACAGGGCTTACACTGAAGCTTTCTTT.

In this sample, this clonotype turned up many times. The chain carries TRBV19 and TRBJ2-3, with D possibly being TRBD1 or TRBD2 (5 bases each). The V gene lost 5 bases and the J gene lost 6 bases, with 15 bases spanning the gap. Germline V gene lookup returns CDR1 LNHDA and CDR2 SQIVND (reference sequence). CDR3 size: 14 residues. The CDR3 DNA sequence: TGTGCCAGTAGTCTCAAAGTGGGGACGGATACGCAGTATTTT. Amino acids: CASSLKVGTDTQYF. The full variable domain, with the rest looked up from reference TRBV19 and TRBJ2-3, is DGGITQSPKYLFRKEGQNVTLSCEQNLNHDAMYWYRQDPGQGLRLIYYSQIVNDFQKGDIAEGYSVSREKKESFPLTVTSAQKNPTAFYLCASSLKVGTDTQYFGPGTRLTVL.